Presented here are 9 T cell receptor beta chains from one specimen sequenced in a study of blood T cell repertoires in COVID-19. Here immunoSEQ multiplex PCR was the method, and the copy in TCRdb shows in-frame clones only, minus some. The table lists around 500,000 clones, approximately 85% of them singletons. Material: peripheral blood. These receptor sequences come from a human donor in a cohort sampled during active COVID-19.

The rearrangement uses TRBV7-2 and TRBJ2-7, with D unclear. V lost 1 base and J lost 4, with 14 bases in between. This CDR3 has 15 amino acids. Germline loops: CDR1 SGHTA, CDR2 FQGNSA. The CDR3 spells CASSLVAGGWYEQYF. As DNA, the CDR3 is TGTGCCAGCAGCTTAGTTGCTGGCGGTTGGTACGAGCAGTACTTC.

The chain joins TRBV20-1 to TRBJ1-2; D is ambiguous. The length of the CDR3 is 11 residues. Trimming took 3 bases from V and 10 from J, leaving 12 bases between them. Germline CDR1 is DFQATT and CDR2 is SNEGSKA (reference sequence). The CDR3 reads CSAREDPTYTF. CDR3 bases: TGCAGTGCTAGGGAGGACCCCACCTACACCTTC.

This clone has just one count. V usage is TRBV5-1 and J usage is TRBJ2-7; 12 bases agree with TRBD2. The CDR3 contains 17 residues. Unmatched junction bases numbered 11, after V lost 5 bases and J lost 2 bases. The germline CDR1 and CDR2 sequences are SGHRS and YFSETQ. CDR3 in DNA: TGCGCCAGCAGAGTGACTAGCGGGAGTTTAGGAACCTACGAGCAGTACTTC. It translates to CASRVTSGSLGTYEQYF.

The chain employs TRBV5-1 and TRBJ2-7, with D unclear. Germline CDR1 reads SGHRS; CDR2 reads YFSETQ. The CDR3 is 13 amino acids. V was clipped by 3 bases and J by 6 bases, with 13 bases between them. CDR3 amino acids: CASSSTSILEQYF. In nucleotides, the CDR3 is TGCGCCAGCAGCTCCACCAGTATTCTCGAGCAGTACTTC.

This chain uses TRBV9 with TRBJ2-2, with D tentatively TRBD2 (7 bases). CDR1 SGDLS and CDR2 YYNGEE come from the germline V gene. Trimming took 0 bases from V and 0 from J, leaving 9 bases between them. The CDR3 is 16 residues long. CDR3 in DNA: TGTGCCAGCAGCGTAGGCGGGGGCGCGAACACCGGGGAGCTGTTTTTT. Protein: CASSVGGGANTGELFF.

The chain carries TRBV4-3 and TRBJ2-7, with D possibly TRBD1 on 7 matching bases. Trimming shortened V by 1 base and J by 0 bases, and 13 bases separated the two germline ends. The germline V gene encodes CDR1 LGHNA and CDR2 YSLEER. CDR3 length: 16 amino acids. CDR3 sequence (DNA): TGCGCCAGCAGCCAAGCCGTCAGGGGGGCCTCCTACGAGCAGTACTTC. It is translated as CASSQAVRGASYEQYF.

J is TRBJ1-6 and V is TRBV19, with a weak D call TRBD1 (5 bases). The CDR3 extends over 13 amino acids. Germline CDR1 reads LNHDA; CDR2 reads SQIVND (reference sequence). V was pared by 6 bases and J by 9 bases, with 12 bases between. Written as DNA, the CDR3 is TGTGCCAGTAGAAGCAGTGGGGCTTCACCCCTCCACTTT. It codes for CASRSSGASPLHF.

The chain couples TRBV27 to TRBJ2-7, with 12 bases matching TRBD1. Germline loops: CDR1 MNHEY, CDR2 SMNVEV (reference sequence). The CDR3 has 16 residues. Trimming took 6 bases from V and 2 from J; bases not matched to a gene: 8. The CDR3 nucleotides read TGTGCCAGCAGCATCTGGGGGACAGGGGGCGCCTACGAGCAGTACTTC. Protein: CASSIWGTGGAYEQYF.

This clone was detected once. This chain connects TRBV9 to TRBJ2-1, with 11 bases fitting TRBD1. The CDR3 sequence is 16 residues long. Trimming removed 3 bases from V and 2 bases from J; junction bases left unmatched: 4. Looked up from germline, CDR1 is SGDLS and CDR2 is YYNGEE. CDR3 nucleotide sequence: TGTGCCAGCAGCGCAGGGACAGGGGGGCCCTACAATGAGCAGTTCTTC. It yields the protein CASSAGTGGPYNEQFF. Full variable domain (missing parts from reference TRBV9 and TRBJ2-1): DSGVTQTPKHLITATGQRVTLRCSPRSGDLSVYWYQQSLDQGLQFLIQYYNGEERAKGNILERFSAQQFPDLHSELNLSSLELGDSALYFCASSAGTGGPYNEQFFGPGTRLTVL.